The 28 T cell receptor beta chains below were found in one sample sequenced in a study of blood T cell repertoires in COVID-19. Sequenced by immunoSEQ multiplex PCR; TCRdb stores in-frame clones only, minus some. The sample records around 200,000 clones, around 80% being singletons. Sequencing was carried out using peripheral blood. The origin of the receptors is a woman of 80 years or more with acute or convalescent COVID-19.

The V gene is TRBV11-2, the J gene TRBJ1-4; 7 bases are shared with TRBD1. CDR1 is SGHAT and CDR2 is FQNNGV in the germline V gene. After removal of 4 bases from V and 5 bases from J, the junction contained 4 bases not matched to a gene. The CDR3 has 14 residues. CDR3 sequence: CASSSGQTNEKLFF. CDR3 coding DNA: TGTGCCAGCAGCTCGGGACAGACGAATGAAAAACTGTTTTTT.

The chain uses TRBV11-1 and TRBJ2-1; D call uncertain. V was pared by 1 base and J by 5 bases, with 12 bases between. The length of the CDR3 is 15 residues. CDR1 is SGHAT, CDR2 FQDESV, per germline (reference sequence). The DNA of the CDR3 is TGTGCCAGCAGCTTAGACCGTTCACTCCACAATGAGCAGTTCTTC. As protein: CASSLDRSLHNEQFF.

The DNA for the CDR3 is TGTGCCAGCAGTTGGGACAGGGCAGGGACAGATACGCAGTATTTT. Encoded protein: CASSWDRAGTDTQYF. The chain is built from TRBV2 and TRBJ2-3, with 9 bases fitting TRBD1. The CDR3 totals 15 residues. V lost 5 bases to trimming and J lost 3 bases; unmatched junction nucleotides: 6. Germline loops: CDR1 SNHLY, CDR2 FYNNEI.

This clone was detected only once. The rearrangement joins TRBV5-8 to TRBJ1-4, with a tentative D call TRBD1 (6 bases). Germline CDR1 SGHTS, CDR2 YDEGEE. CDR3 size: 16 residues. The V gene lost 0 bases and the J gene lost 0 bases, with 9 bases spanning the gap. In DNA, the CDR3 is TGTGCCAGCAGCTTGGACAGGGTCCCAACTAATGAAAAACTGTTTTTT. Encoded protein: CASSLDRVPTNEKLFF.

V usage is TRBV6-5 and J usage is TRBJ2-1; 9 bases align to TRBD2. The CDR3 extends over 15 amino acids. The J segment lost 4 bases and the V segment lost 6 bases, leaving 7 bases of the junction unmatched. Germline V gene lookup returns CDR1 MNHEY and CDR2 SVGAGI. Written as DNA, the CDR3 is TGTGCCAGCAGCTCACTAGCGGGCTCATACAATGAGCAGTTCTTC. Translated, it gives CASSSLAGSYNEQFF.

The chain joins TRBV6-5 to TRBJ2-4, with 8 positions matching TRBD2. CDR3 length: 15 amino acids. Germline V gene data show CDR1 as MNHEY and CDR2 as SVGAGI. Unmatched junction bases numbered 9, after V lost 4 bases and J lost 7 bases. Here the CDR3 DNA reads TGTGCCAGCAGTTTCGGGCGGGAGGTTAGCAACATTCAGTACTTC. Translated: CASSFGREVSNIQYF.

The chain is built from TRBV2 and TRBJ1-2, with D unclear. Per the germline V gene, CDR1 is SNHLY and CDR2 is FYNNEI. The length of the CDR3 is 13 residues. V was pared by 1 base and J by 4 bases, with 7 bases between. CDR3 region: CASSEGAAYGYTF. The CDR3, as DNA: TGTGCCAGCAGTGAAGGGGCCGCCTATGGCTACACCTTC. The full variable domain, rest sourced from reference TRBV2 and TRBJ1-2, is EPEVTQTPSHQVTQMGQEVILRCVPISNHLYFYWYRQILGQKVEFLVSFYNNEISEKSEIFDDQFSVERPDGSNFTLKIRSTKLEDSAMYFCASSEGAAYGYTFGSGTRLTVV.

This clone was seen once. The chain couples TRBV2 to TRBJ2-2, with D possibly matching TRBD2 (6 bases). CDR3 size: 14 residues. V lost 8 bases and J 5 bases, leaving 15 bases between the germline ends. The germline V gene encodes CDR1 SNHLY and CDR2 FYNNEI. CDR3 region: CASRTRGGTGELFF. Written as DNA, the CDR3 is TGTGCCAGCCGCACGCGGGGTGGAACCGGGGAGCTGTTTTTT.

This chain connects TRBV12-5 to TRBJ1-5; D call uncertain. Trimming shortened V by 8 bases and J by 2 bases, and 10 bases separated the two germline ends. The CDR3 sequence is 13 residues long. CDR1 and CDR2 from the germline V gene are LGHNT and FRNRAP. CDR3 in DNA: TGTGCTAGTTCCGGGTCGGGCAATCAGCCCCAGCATTTT. This gives the protein CASSGSGNQPQHF.

The chain couples TRBV7-2 to TRBJ2-3; 13 positions agree with TRBD2. J gave up 1 base and V 5 bases, and 6 bases lay outside the gene matches. Germline values: CDR1 SGHTA, CDR2 FQGNSA. The CDR3 consists of 17 residues. In DNA form, the CDR3 reads TGTGCCAGCAGCAAAACTAGCGGGGGGGCTGGCACAGATACGCAGTATTTT. The encoded protein is CASSKTSGGAGTDTQYF.

In its sample, this clone was seen once. The chain combines TRBV29-1 with TRBJ1-5, with a possible D match to TRBD1 (5 bases). The germline V gene has CDR1 SQVTM and CDR2 ANQGSEA. Trimming cost V 4 bases and J 3 bases, with 7 bases left between them. The length of the CDR3 is 12 residues. CDR3 DNA sequence: TGCAGCGTTGTAGGGGCCAATCAGCCCCAGCATTTT. Its protein product is CSVVGANQPQHF.

The chain uses TRBV27 and TRBJ2-1; no firm D call. The V gene's germline CDR1 is MNHEY and CDR2 SMNVEV (reference sequence). This CDR3 comprises 13 residues. The germline V and J ends were trimmed by 2 bases and 5 bases, with 7 bases remaining between them. As DNA, the CDR3 is TGTGCCAGCAGTTTACGAGGAAACAATGAGCAGTTCTTC. This gives the protein CASSLRGNNEQFF.

This clone was seen once. This sequence joins TRBV14 and TRBJ2-1, with D perhaps matching TRBD1 (6 bases). From germline, CDR1 is SGHDN and CDR2 FVKESK. The V end lost 0 bases, the J end lost 4 bases, and 16 bases lay between the germline ends. CDR3 length: 17 residues. The CDR3 region is CASSQEEPGVLYNEQFF. The CDR3 DNA sequence: TGTGCCAGCAGCCAAGAGGAACCAGGGGTTCTATACAATGAGCAGTTCTTC.

V is TRBV5-6 and J is TRBJ2-5; tentative D call: TRBD1 (5 bases). Deletions cut 1 base from V and 5 bases from J, with 12 bases between. The germline V gene encodes CDR1 SGHDT and CDR2 YYEEEE. The CDR3 is 14 residues long. The CDR3 reads CASSLTRAGETQYF. The CDR3 coding sequence is TGTGCCAGCAGCTTGACCAGGGCAGGGGAGACCCAGTACTTC.

The V gene is TRBV27, the J gene TRBJ1-1; 8 bases map to TRBD1. The V and J ends lost 4 bases and 9 bases, in that order; junction bases with no gene match: 10. Germline V lookup: CDR1 MNHEY, CDR2 SMNVEV (reference sequence). The CDR3 has 14 amino acids. The CDR3 spells CASSSLLQGGKAFF. In nucleotides, the CDR3 is TGTGCCAGCAGTTCCCTTTTACAGGGGGGTAAAGCTTTCTTT.

The chain joins TRBV19 to TRBJ1-5; a weak D match, TRBD1 (6 bases). V lost 7 bases and J lost 1, with 20 bases in between. This CDR3 has 17 amino acids. CDR1 is LNHDA, CDR2 SQIVND, per germline (reference sequence). CDR3 region: CASTSLGAEVSNQPQHF. For the CDR3, the DNA is TGTGCCAGTACTTCCTTGGGGGCGGAGGTGAGCAATCAGCCCCAGCATTTT.

CDR3 nucleotides: TGTGCCAGCAGTTACTCTGCGGGTCCGGAGACCCAGTACTTC. Residues: CASSYSAGPETQYF. The chain uses TRBV6-5 and TRBJ2-5, with D maybe TRBD2 (5 bases). CDR3 length: 14 amino acids. V lost 0 bases and J lost 5, with 10 bases in between. CDR1 MNHEY and CDR2 SVGAGI come from the germline V gene.

This rearrangement joins TRBV11-2 to TRBJ1-5, with D possibly being TRBD1 (6 bases). The CDR3 contains 15 residues. Germline V gene lookup returns CDR1 SGHAT and CDR2 FQNNGV. Deletions cut 0 bases from V and 6 bases from J, with 12 bases between. CDR3 nucleotide sequence: TGTGCCAGCAGCTTAGATAGCAGGGGCGGTCAGCCCCAGCATTTT. Protein sequence: CASSLDSRGGQPQHF.

This clone was counted once. This may come from a read error, since a much larger clone is one base off. Within the sample, other DNA sequences also encode this same CDR3. This chain joins TRBV11-3 and TRBJ2-7; 8 bases match TRBD1. The CDR3 consists of 14 residues. V was clipped by 2 bases and J by 5 bases; unmatched bases: 5. Germline assignment: CDR1 SGHNT and CDR2 YENEEA. CDR3 in amino acids: CASSLTGGFNEQYF. The DNA of the CDR3 is TGTGCCAGCAGCTTAACAGGGGGATTTAACGAGCAGTACTTC.

The chain combines TRBV29-1 with TRBJ1-6, with TRBD1 matching 12 bases. This CDR3 has 14 residues. Per the germline V gene, CDR1 is SQVTM and CDR2 is ANQGSEA. Unmatched junction bases numbered 4, after V lost 7 bases and J lost 6 bases. CDR3 DNA sequence: TGCAGCGCCGGGACAGGGGGCGGTAATTCACCCCTCCACTTT. Its translation is CSAGTGGGNSPLHF. Drawing the rest from reference TRBV29-1 and TRBJ1-6, the complete variable domain is SAVISQKPSRDICQRGTSLTIQCQVDSQVTMMFWYRQQPGQSLTLIATANQGSEATYESGFVIDKFPISRPNLTFSTLTVSNMSPEDSSIYLCSAGTGGGNSPLHFGNGTRLTVT.

The chain joins TRBV7-2 to TRBJ1-4; 7 positions match TRBD1. This CDR3 is built from 15 residues. V dropped 1 base and J dropped 7; count of bases not matched to a gene: 6. Germline loops: CDR1 SGHTA, CDR2 FQGNSA. In nucleotides, the CDR3 is TGTGCCAGCAGCTTAGTACAGGGGTTAGGTGAAAAACTGTTTTTT. It is translated as CASSLVQGLGEKLFF.

This CDR3 reads CASSRQTGSSYEQYF. CDR3 coding DNA: TGTGCCAGCAGCCGACAGACAGGGAGCTCCTACGAGCAGTACTTC. The rearrangement links TRBV6-2 or TRBV6-3 to TRBJ2-7; 7 nucleotides agree with TRBD1. The V gene's germline CDR1 is MNHEY and CDR2 SVGEGT. The V segment lost 6 bases and the J segment 0 bases; nucleotides outside the gene matches: 8. The CDR3 is made up of 15 amino acids.

This clone is termed medium-sized. The chain couples TRBV7-8 to TRBJ2-7; 14 nucleotides agree with TRBD2. Per germline, CDR1 SGHVS and CDR2 FQNEAQ. Unmatched junction bases numbered 6, after V lost 2 bases and J lost 0 bases. The CDR3 consists of 18 residues. Written as DNA, the CDR3 is TGTGCCAGCAGCTTAAGGACTAGCGGGGGGCCGAACTCCTACGAGCAGTACTTC. It encodes CASSLRTSGGPNSYEQYF.

V usage is TRBV4-2 and J usage is TRBJ1-3; D call uncertain. The length of the CDR3 is 14 residues. Germline values: CDR1 LGHNA, CDR2 YNFKEQ. The germline V and J ends were trimmed by 4 bases and 4 bases, with 11 bases remaining between them. The CDR3 here is CASSPSFVGNTIYF. In DNA form, the CDR3 reads TGTGCCAGCAGCCCCTCGTTCGTGGGAAACACCATATATTTT.

The chain is built from TRBV15 and TRBJ2-7; 7 bases map to TRBD1. Germline values: CDR1 LNHNV, CDR2 YYDKDF (reference sequence). Germline trimming cut 0 bases from V and 10 bases from J; bases unmatched to any gene: 12. CDR3 length: 15 amino acids. The CDR3 DNA is TGTGCCACCAGCAGAGATGTTAGTGAGGGGGCGCCCCAGTACTTC. Protein product: CATSRDVSEGAPQYF.

The chain has TRBV2 and TRBJ2-3; D ambiguous. Trimming pared 0 bases from V and 0 bases from J, leaving 7 bases between. The CDR3 consists of 15 residues. The germline gives CDR1 SNHLY, CDR2 FYNNEI. The CDR3 loop is CASSEARSSTDTQYF. The CDR3, as DNA: TGTGCCAGCAGTGAAGCTCGGAGTAGCACAGATACGCAGTATTTT. Together with reference TRBV2 and TRBJ2-3, the CDR3 gives the full variable domain: EPEVTQTPSHQVTQMGQEVILRCVPISNHLYFYWYRQILGQKVEFLVSFYNNEISEKSEIFDDQFSVERPDGSNFTLKIRSTKLEDSAMYFCASSEARSSTDTQYFGPGTRLTVL.

DNA for the CDR3: TGTGCCAGCAGCTCCGTCGACAGGGCTTTGAATCAGCCCCAGCATTTT. As protein: CASSSVDRALNQPQHF. The chain joins TRBV7-9 to TRBJ1-5; 7 nucleotides match TRBD1. With V trimmed by 4 bases and J by 4 bases, 10 bases remained unmatched. This CDR3 has 16 residues. Germline CDR1 reads SEHNR; CDR2 reads FQNEAQ (reference sequence).

The J gene is TRBJ2-3, the V gene TRBV19; D gene unclear. CDR3 size: 15 residues. Germline lookup yields CDR1 LNHDA and CDR2 SQIVND (reference sequence). V lost 0 bases and J lost 0, with 7 bases in between. The DNA for the CDR3 is TGTGCCAGTAGTATAGACAGTGCTAGCACAGATACGCAGTATTTT. Protein product: CASSIDSASTDTQYF.